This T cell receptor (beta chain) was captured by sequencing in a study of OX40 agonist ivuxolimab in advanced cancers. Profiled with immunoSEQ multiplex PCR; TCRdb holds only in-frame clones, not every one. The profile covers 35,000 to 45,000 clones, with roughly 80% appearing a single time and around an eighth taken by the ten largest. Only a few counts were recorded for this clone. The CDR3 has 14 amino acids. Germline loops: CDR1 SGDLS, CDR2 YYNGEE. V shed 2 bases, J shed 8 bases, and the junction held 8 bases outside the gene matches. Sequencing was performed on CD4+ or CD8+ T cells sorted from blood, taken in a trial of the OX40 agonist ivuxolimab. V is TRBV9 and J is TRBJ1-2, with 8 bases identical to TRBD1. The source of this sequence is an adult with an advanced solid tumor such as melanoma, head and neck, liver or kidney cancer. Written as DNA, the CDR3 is TGTGCCAGCAGCGTTGCGACAGGGGCCGGAGGCTACACCTTC. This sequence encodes CASSVATGAGGYTF. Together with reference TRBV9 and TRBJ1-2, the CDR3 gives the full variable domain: DSGVTQTPKHLITATGQRVTLRCSPRSGDLSVYWYQQSLDQGLQFLIQYYNGEERAKGNILERFSAQQFPDLHSELNLSSLELGDSALYFCASSVATGAGGYTFGSGTRLTVV.